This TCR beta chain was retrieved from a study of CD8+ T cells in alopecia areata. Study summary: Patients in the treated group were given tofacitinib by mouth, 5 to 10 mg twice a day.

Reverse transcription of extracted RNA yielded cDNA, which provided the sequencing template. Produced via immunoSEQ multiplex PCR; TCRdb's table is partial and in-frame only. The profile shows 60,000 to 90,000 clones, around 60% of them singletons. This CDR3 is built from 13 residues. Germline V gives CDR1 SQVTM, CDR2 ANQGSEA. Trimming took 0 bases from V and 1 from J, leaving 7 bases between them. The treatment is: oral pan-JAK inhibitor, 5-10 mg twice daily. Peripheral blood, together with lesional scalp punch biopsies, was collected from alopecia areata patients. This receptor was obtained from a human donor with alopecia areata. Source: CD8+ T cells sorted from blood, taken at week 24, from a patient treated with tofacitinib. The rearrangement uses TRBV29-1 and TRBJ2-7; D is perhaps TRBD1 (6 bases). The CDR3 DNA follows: TGCAGCGTTGAAGAACAGGGTTCCTACGAGCAGTACTTC. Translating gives CSVEEQGSYEQYF.